The entry below gives a single TCR beta chain sequence along with its context. An end of the junction differs from the germline gene, which may be a read error. The CDR3 loop spans 16 amino acids. CDR1 SGHTA and CDR2 FQGTGA come from the germline V gene. Profiling relied on immunoSEQ multiplex PCR, and the TCRdb table lists in-frame clones only, not all of them. The data hold more than 15,000 clones, with roughly nine tenths observed a single time. This entry comes from a study of blood T cell repertoires in COVID-19. This chain uses TRBV7-3 with TRBJ2-2, with a tentative D call TRBD2 (5 bases). This TCR was recovered from a man in his 60s with acute or convalescent COVID-19. The sample taken for sequencing was peripheral blood. CDR3 in amino acids: CASSLNPGSNTGELFF. In DNA form, the CDR3 reads TGTGCCAGCAGCTTAAATCCGGGGTCGAATACCGGGGAGCTGTTTTTT.